A selection of T cell receptor beta chains follows, all from one sample in a study of T-cell memory formation after mild COVID-19. Via MiXCR, TCRdb re-called the 5' RACE reads, giving one row per CDR3 protein. The data show 560,000 or so distinct CDR3 sequences, roughly 17% seen once. The sample taken for sequencing was PBMCs or a T cell subset sorted from them (not recorded which). These receptors were obtained from an adult woman who had mild COVID-19 (a few samples of this study predate the infection). Cell type and time point are not known. Both conserved end residues are part of each CDR3. D genes are given only for firm matches. Not all rows give a size; the values are once, few, many and, for expanded clones, a class.

clone_size j_call d_call v_call cdr3_aa cdr3_nt
few TRBJ2-7 NA TRBV27 CASGHNSYEQYF TGTGCCAGCGGTCACAACTCCTACGAGCAGTACTTC
NA TRBJ2-1 TRBD2 TRBV9 CASSASGLVINEQFF TGTGCCAGCAGCGCTTCGGGACTAGTGATAAATGAGCAGTTCTTC
NA TRBJ2-5 TRBD2 TRBV7-3 CASSLGRVAGARETQYF TGTGCCAGCAGCTTGGGTCGGGTAGCGGGGGCACGAGAGACCCAGTACTTC
few TRBJ2-5 NA TRBV7-2 CASSLGGLHQETQYF TGTGCCAGCAGCTTAGGAGGACTACATCAAGAGACCCAGTACTTC
few TRBJ2-7 NA TRBV5-6 CASSLGALSAYEQYF TGTGCCAGCAGCTTGGGAGCCCTTAGTGCCTACGAGCAGTACTTC
NA TRBJ2-3 NA TRBV7-2 CATLSRGTDTQYF TGTGCCACCCTGAGCCGAGGTACAGATACGCAGTATTTT
NA TRBJ2-2 NA TRBV5-1 CASSLGPLGTGELFF TGCGCCAGCAGCTTGGGACCCCTGGGGACCGGGGAGCTGTTTTTT
few TRBJ1-5 TRBD1 TRBV6-1 CASRDRGKGNQPQHF TGTGCCAGCAGAGACAGGGGGAAGGGCAATCAGCCCCAGCATTTT
NA TRBJ2-3 TRBD2 TRBV15 CATSIGASGRAGGTDTQYF TGTGCCACCAGCATTGGGGCTAGCGGGAGGGCCGGGGGCACAGATACGCAGTATTTT
NA TRBJ1-5 TRBD1 TRBV12-3/TRBV12-4 CASRGGGQGARQPQHF TGTGCCAGCAGAGGCGGTGGGCAGGGGGCTCGACAGCCCCAGCATTTT
NA TRBJ1-5 TRBD1 TRBV3-1 CASSIRGRSQPQHF TGTGCCAGCAGCATCAGGGGGCGAAGTCAGCCCCAGCATTTT
few TRBJ2-3 NA TRBV7-3 CASSLFPGGTTDTQYF TGTGCCAGCAGCTTGTTTCCAGGGGGGACCACAGATACGCAGTATTTT
few TRBJ1-2 TRBD1 TRBV20-1 CSPQGGSANYGYTF TGCAGTCCCCAGGGGGGTTCGGCTAACTATGGCTACACCTTC
few TRBJ1-2 NA TRBV20-1 CSAKQGNYGYTF TGCAGTGCGAAGCAGGGGAACTATGGCTACACCTTC